The 15 T cell receptor beta chains presented below share a single source sample, sequenced in a study of monozygotic twins with inflammatory bowel disease (dated 2019 in TCRdb). The method behind the library was 5' RACE. Sequencing used an Illumina HiSeq 2500. TCRdb reprocessed the reads, so every CDR3 protein sequence counts as one entry and DNA is not shown. This sample's clone table shows approximately 210,000 distinct CDR3 sequences. The ten top clones hold roughly 8% of the sample. The specimen was blood. The receptors were gathered from a human donor with ulcerative colitis or Crohn's disease, or a healthy co-twin of an affected twin (not recorded which).

The chain links TRBV7-3 to TRBJ2-5. The germline V gene encodes CDR1 SGHTA and CDR2 FQGTGA. The CDR3 consists of 15 residues. CDR3 residues: CASSLQPGLGETQYF.

The V and J genes are TRBV5-1 and TRBJ1-5. The CDR3 extends over 14 amino acids. Germline CDR1 is SGHRS and CDR2 is YFSETQ. The CDR3 spells CASSLDDTVQPQHF.

This chain uses TRBV19 with TRBJ2-4; absent DNA, TCRdb's TRBD2 call cannot be checked. Germline CDR1 reads LNHDA; CDR2 reads SQIVND (reference sequence). CDR3 size: 15 residues. This CDR3 is CASSRTSGDLNIQYF.

The chain employs TRBV18 and TRBJ1-5. Germline V lookup: CDR1 KGHSH, CDR2 LQKENI. The CDR3 length is 12 residues. The CDR3 spells CASSTNNQPQHF.

CDR3 sequence reads: CASSFGVETQYF. V usage is TRBV6-6 and J usage is TRBJ2-5. CDR1 and CDR2 from the germline V gene are MNHNY and SVGAGI (reference sequence). This CDR3 comprises 12 residues.

The genes are TRBV7-9 and TRBJ1-2. Germline assignment: CDR1 SEHNR and CDR2 FQNEAQ (reference sequence). The CDR3 totals 16 residues. CDR3 protein: CASSLTERRELYGYTF.

The chain carries TRBV29-1 and TRBJ1-1. Germline V CDR1 and CDR2: SQVTM, ANQGSEA. This CDR3 comprises 13 residues. CDR3 sequence reads: CSVQSGGNTEAFF.

J is TRBJ2-7 and V is TRBV27; there is no DNA to check the TCRdb D call of TRBD2. From germline, CDR1 is MNHEY and CDR2 SMNVEV (reference sequence). There are 17 residues in the CDR3. The CDR3 here is CASSLTSPGTSAYEQYF.

V usage is TRBV27 and J usage is TRBJ1-2. Germline loops: CDR1 MNHEY, CDR2 SMNVEV (reference sequence). The CDR3 covers 13 residues. This CDR3 is CASSLSRVGGYTF.

This rearrangement joins TRBV12-3 or TRBV12-4 to TRBJ2-3. The CDR3 runs to 11 residues. CDR3 protein: CASLELDTQYF.

This sequence joins TRBV20-1 and TRBJ2-1; TCRdb designates TRBD2, a call that cannot be tested without DNA. The length of the CDR3 is 13 residues. CDR1 is DFQATT, CDR2 SNEGSKA, per germline (reference sequence). The CDR3 loop is CSARSSGQNEQFF.

The chain carries TRBV5-1 and TRBJ2-3; TCRdb lists TRBD1, though no DNA is available to test this call. Germline CDR1 SGHRS, CDR2 YFSETQ. This CDR3 spans 14 amino acids. The CDR3: CASTRTGVVDTQYF. The full variable domain, with the rest looked up from reference TRBV5-1 and TRBJ2-3, is KAGVTQTPRYLIKTRGQQVTLSCSPISGHRSVSWYQQTPGQGLQFLFEYFSETQRNKGNFPGRFSGRQFSNSRSEMNVSTLELGDSALYLCASTRTGVVDTQYFGPGTRLTVL.

This chain joins TRBV28 and TRBJ2-7; checking the TCRdb D call of TRBD1 is not possible without DNA. The CDR3 is 15 amino acids. Germline lookup yields CDR1 MDHEN and CDR2 SYDVKM. CDR3 region: CASSSDRASSYEQYF.

V is TRBV5-1 and J is TRBJ2-7; TCRdb's D gene call, TRBD1, goes unchecked for lack of DNA. The germline gives CDR1 SGHRS, CDR2 YFSETQ. The CDR3 runs to 15 residues. The CDR3 spells CASSLVGGLSYEQYF.

The rearrangement joins TRBV12-3 or TRBV12-4 to TRBJ2-7. The CDR3 extends over 13 amino acids. The CDR3 region is CASSVGRVYEQYF.